These 30 T cell receptor beta chains originate from one sample sequenced in a study of shared clonotypes between healthy human individuals. Only in-frame clones appear in the TCRdb table, and some are missing; sequencing was by immunoSEQ multiplex PCR. Of under 80,000 clones listed, 60% to 70% are singletons. Sample: memory CD8+ T cells sorted from blood. Subset defined: CD45RO+ cells pooled with CCR7-negative TemRA cells. Every receptor here comes from a young man in good health.

The J gene is TRBJ2-1, the V gene TRBV6-4; TRBD1 is a possible D gene (6 bases). The germline V and J ends were trimmed by 6 bases and 6 bases, with 15 bases remaining between them. CDR3 size: 14 residues. The V gene's germline CDR1 is MRHNA and CDR2 SNTAGT. The CDR3 DNA is TGTGCCAGCAGCGACGTGGGGACAAGCAATGAGCAGTTCTTC. This sequence encodes CASSDVGTSNEQFF.

The chain combines TRBV11-1 with TRBJ2-1; a weak D match, TRBD2 (5 bases). The CDR3 has 16 residues. Germline loops: CDR1 SGHAT, CDR2 FQDESV (reference sequence). The V and J ends lost 1 base and 3 bases respectively, with 13 bases between them. The chain's CDR3 is CASSLDGVYGYNEQFF. DNA for the CDR3: TGTGCCAGCAGCTTAGACGGGGTGTACGGCTACAATGAGCAGTTCTTC. Filled out from reference TRBV11-1 and TRBJ2-1, the complete variable domain reads EAEVAQSPRYKITEKSQAVAFWCDPISGHATLYWYRQILGQGPELLVQFQDESVVDDSQLPKDRFSAERLKGVDSTLKIQPAELGDSAMYLCASSLDGVYGYNEQFFGPGTRLTVL.

This clone showed up just once. The chain has TRBV5-1 and TRBJ2-1; 10 bases are a match to TRBD2. This CDR3 has 14 amino acids. Trimming took 6 bases from V and 8 from J; bases not matched to a gene: 8. CDR1 and CDR2 from the germline V gene are SGHRS and YFSETQ. The CDR3: CASKEASGSDEQFF. DNA for the CDR3: TGCGCCAGCAAGGAGGCTAGCGGGAGCGATGAGCAGTTCTTC.

V and J are TRBV7-6 and TRBJ2-1, with 11 nucleotides matching TRBD1. V lost 5 bases, J lost 5 bases, and 11 bases stayed unmatched. This CDR3 contains 17 residues. CDR1 SGHVS and CDR2 FNYEAQ come from the germline V gene. The DNA for the CDR3 is TGTGCCAGCAGCAAGCGGACAGGGGGCCCGGGGGACAATGAGCAGTTCTTC. The encoded protein is CASSKRTGGPGDNEQFF.

The chain joins TRBV7-9 to TRBJ2-4, with D possibly TRBD2 on 6 matching bases. This CDR3 has 16 amino acids. Trimming took off 5 bases at V and 2 bases at J, with 16 bases between the two ends. Germline loops: CDR1 SEHNR, CDR2 FQNEAQ (reference sequence). CDR3 loop: CASSLPGLESKNIQYF. As DNA, the CDR3 is TGTGCCAGCAGCCTTCCGGGACTGGAATCCAAAAACATTCAGTACTTC.

The CDR3 DNA reads TGCAGTGCTTATTGGGAGACCCAGTACTTC. Amino acid sequence: CSAYWETQYF. The V call is TRBV20-1, the J call TRBJ2-5, with D uncertain. The CDR3 is 10 amino acids. Germline V lookup: CDR1 DFQATT, CDR2 SNEGSKA (reference sequence). V lost 5 bases, J lost 5 bases, and 6 bases lay in between.

This chain joins TRBV7-9 and TRBJ2-3; D gene ambiguous. This CDR3 comprises 13 residues. V gave up 2 bases and J gave up 4 bases, with 7 bases separating them. Germline CDR1 and CDR2: SEHNR and FQNEAQ (reference sequence). Here the CDR3 reads CASSLSSADTQYF. The CDR3 nucleotides read TGTGCCAGCAGCTTAAGCAGCGCAGATACGCAGTATTTT.

V gene TRBV27 combines with J gene TRBJ2-3; the D is unclear. This CDR3 region has 16 residues. Per the germline V gene, CDR1 is MNHEY and CDR2 is SMNVEV (reference sequence). V lost 8 bases to trimming and J lost 0 bases, with 18 bases between them. In nucleotides, the CDR3 is TGTGCCAGCTCAGCTGGCAGGCTGGGGAGCACAGATACGCAGTATTTT. Its translation is CASSAGRLGSTDTQYF.

The chain recombines TRBV2 with TRBJ2-1; D is undetermined. Between the trimmed V and J ends, which lost 7 bases and 3 bases, there was a span of 16 bases. CDR1 SNHLY and CDR2 FYNNEI come from the germline V gene. There are 15 residues in the CDR3. The CDR3 loop is CASTTVSGNYNEQFF. The CDR3, as DNA: TGTGCCAGCACCACGGTGTCAGGAAACTACAATGAGCAGTTCTTC. The full variable domain, with the rest looked up from reference TRBV2 and TRBJ2-1, is EPEVTQTPSHQVTQMGQEVILRCVPISNHLYFYWYRQILGQKVEFLVSFYNNEISEKSEIFDDQFSVERPDGSNFTLKIRSTKLEDSAMYFCASTTVSGNYNEQFFGPGTRLTVL.

This clone was picked up a small number of times. The rearrangement joins TRBV11-3 to TRBJ2-1; the D is unclear. Germline V CDR1 and CDR2: SGHNT, YENEEA. The CDR3 has 13 amino acids. Trimming shortened V by 5 bases and J by 7 bases, and 12 bases separated the two germline ends. The CDR3 DNA is TGTGCCAGCAGCGTAACGATGGGGAATGAGCAGTTCTTC. Protein sequence: CASSVTMGNEQFF.

V and J are TRBV27 and TRBJ1-1, with D perhaps matching TRBD1 (5 bases). Trimming removed 3 bases from V and 4 bases from J, with 18 bases in between. The CDR3 consists of 16 residues. CDR1 and CDR2 (germline): MNHEY, SMNVEV (reference sequence). The chain's CDR3 is CASSLSQGHWGTEAFF. CDR3 nucleotide sequence: TGTGCCAGCAGTTTGTCCCAGGGCCATTGGGGCACTGAAGCTTTCTTT.

About this clone itself: A read error may produce the germline difference seen at one junction end. The chain is built from TRBV7-9 and TRBJ2-6, with no clear D. Germline CDR1 reads SEHNR; CDR2 reads FQNEAQ (reference sequence). The CDR3 has 12 residues. This CDR3 reads CAGVAGANVLTF. The CDR3 bases are TGCGCCGGAGTTGCTGGGGCCAACGTCCTGACTTTC.

This clone was recorded once. The genes are TRBV25-1 and TRBJ2-3; TRBD2 agrees at 8 bases. The CDR3 sequence is 14 residues long. J was trimmed by 2 bases and V by 11 bases; bases with no gene match: 9. CDR1 MGHDK and CDR2 SYGVNS come from the germline V gene. This CDR3 reads CASGSGSNTDTQYF. DNA for the CDR3: TGTGCCTCGGGGAGCGGGAGCAACACAGATACGCAGTATTTT. Drawing the rest from reference TRBV25-1 and TRBJ2-3, the complete variable domain is EADIYQTPRYLVIGTGKKITLECSQTMGHDKMYWYQQDPGMELHLIHYSYGVNSTEKGDLSSESTVSRIRTEHFPLTLESARPSHTSQYLCASGSGSNTDTQYFGPGTRLTVL.

This clone turned up a few times. J is TRBJ2-5 and V is TRBV25-1, with 9 bases fitting TRBD1. There are 16 residues in the CDR3. The germline V gene has CDR1 MGHDK and CDR2 SYGVNS. J lost 4 bases, V lost 7 bases, and 13 bases had no gene match. The CDR3 spells CASNSELQGARETQYF. The CDR3 DNA reads TGTGCCAGCAACTCCGAATTACAGGGGGCAAGAGAGACCCAGTACTTC.

V gene TRBV25-1 combines with J gene TRBJ2-5, with D possibly matching TRBD2 (5 bases). CDR3 length equals 12 residues. V was cut by 10 bases and J by 2 bases, with 11 bases left in between. Germline V gene sequence: CDR1 MGHDK, CDR2 SYGVNS. The CDR3: CATRDLQETQYF. The CDR3 bases are TGTGCCACGAGGGATTTGCAAGAGACCCAGTACTTC.

The chain combines TRBV12-5 with TRBJ2-1; 12 positions match TRBD2. Germline V gene lookup returns CDR1 LGHNT and CDR2 FRNRAP. Germline trimming cut 6 bases from V and 7 bases from J; bases unmatched to any gene: 7. The CDR3 runs 15 residues. The CDR3 nucleotides are TGTGCTAGTGGGGCGGGACTAGCGGGTATTAATGAGCAGTTCTTC. Protein: CASGAGLAGINEQFF.

This chain joins TRBV2 and TRBJ1-4, with TRBD1 as a possible D gene (6 bases). Trimming pared 8 bases from V and 10 bases from J, leaving 17 bases between. Germline CDR1 SNHLY, CDR2 FYNNEI. CDR3 length: 13 residues. CDR3 in DNA: TGTGCCAGCTATACGGACAGCAGGCGAAAACTGTTTTTT. Its protein product is CASYTDSRRKLFF.

A single count supports this clone. This chain connects TRBV7-6 to TRBJ2-5; D is uncertain. Per the germline V gene, CDR1 is SGHVS and CDR2 is FNYEAQ. V was pared by 4 bases and J by 4 bases, with 16 bases between. This CDR3 is 15 amino acids long. CDR3 sequence reads: CASSSNGKKAETQYF. The CDR3, as DNA: TGTGCCAGCAGCTCCAATGGGAAGAAGGCAGAGACCCAGTACTTC.

The count of this clone is one. This chain links TRBV5-4 with TRBJ1-1, with 7 positions matching TRBD1. The germline V gene encodes CDR1 SGHNT and CDR2 YYREEE (reference sequence). V gave up 4 bases and J gave up 7 bases; unmatched junction bases: 7. CDR3 length: 13 residues. This chain's CDR3 is CASSHDRVGEAFF. CDR3 coding DNA: TGTGCCAGCAGCCATGACAGGGTAGGTGAAGCTTTCTTT.

V usage is TRBV27 and J usage is TRBJ1-3; no clear D. The CDR3 covers 15 residues. V was shortened by 2 bases and J by 0 bases, with 8 bases between the two germline ends. Germline values: CDR1 MNHEY, CDR2 SMNVEV (reference sequence). The CDR3 loop reads CASSLNPSSGNTIYF. CDR3 in DNA: TGTGCCAGCAGTTTAAATCCCAGCTCTGGAAACACCATATATTTT.

The V gene is TRBV27, the J gene TRBJ2-7; a possible D gene is TRBD1 (6 bases). CDR1 and CDR2 (germline): MNHEY, SMNVEV (reference sequence). Trimming took 4 bases from V and 12 from J, leaving 10 bases between them. CDR3 length equals 10 residues. The CDR3 protein is CASSSARGYF. In DNA form, the CDR3 reads TGTGCCAGCAGTTCGGCCAGGGGGTACTTC.

CDR3 in amino acids: CASSPKTRQETQYF. The CDR3 nucleotides are TGTGCCAGCAGCCCTAAGACACGACAAGAGACCCAGTACTTC. The chain combines TRBV7-9 with TRBJ2-5; no firm D call. The germline V and J ends were trimmed by 5 bases and 2 bases, with 12 bases remaining between them. The CDR3 sequence is 14 residues long. Germline V CDR1 and CDR2: SEHNR, FQNEAQ (reference sequence). The full variable domain, with the rest looked up from reference TRBV7-9 and TRBJ2-5, is DTGVSQNPRHKITKRGQNVTFRCDPISEHNRLYWYRQTLGQGPEFLTYFQNEAQLEKSRLLSDRFSAERPKGSFSTLEIQRTEQGDSAMYLCASSPKTRQETQYFGPGTRLLVL.

V usage is TRBV28 and J usage is TRBJ2-2, with D hard to call. Germline-derived CDR1 and CDR2 are MDHEN and SYDVKM. This CDR3 has 13 residues. Trimming took 6 bases from V and 4 from J, leaving 9 bases between them. CDR3 in DNA: TGTGCCAGCAGCCTCGAATCCACCGGGGAGCTGTTTTTT. Translating it yields CASSLESTGELFF.

V gene TRBV28 combines with J gene TRBJ2-1, with no clear D. The V gene's germline CDR1 is MDHEN and CDR2 SYDVKM. The CDR3 totals 12 residues. Trimming stripped 2 bases from V and 6 bases from J, with 5 bases between. The CDR3 is CASSLHPNEQFF. For the CDR3, the DNA is TGTGCCAGCAGTTTACACCCCAATGAGCAGTTCTTC.

This clone was observed a few times. The rearrangement joins TRBV9 to TRBJ2-3; the D is unclear. Trimming removed 0 bases at V and 0 bases at J, with 11 bases between. Germline values: CDR1 SGDLS, CDR2 YYNGEE. The CDR3 totals 16 residues. The CDR3 is CASSVGAILSTDTQYF. Written as DNA, the CDR3 is TGTGCCAGCAGCGTAGGAGCGATCCTTAGCACAGATACGCAGTATTTT.

The chain carries TRBV5-1 and TRBJ2-3; 9 nucleotides line up with TRBD2. The CDR3 extends over 16 amino acids. From germline, CDR1 is SGHRS and CDR2 YFSETQ. Germline trimming cut 2 bases from V and 4 bases from J; bases unmatched to any gene: 8. Written as DNA, the CDR3 is TGCGCCAGCAGCTTACTTAGCGGGAGAGGTGCAGATACGCAGTATTTT. Translation: CASSLLSGRGADTQYF.

This chain uses TRBV20-1 with TRBJ2-1; perhaps TRBD2 as D (6 bases). The germline V and J ends were trimmed by 6 bases and 4 bases, with 7 bases remaining between them. The CDR3 spans 11 residues. CDR1 is DFQATT, CDR2 SNEGSKA, per germline (reference sequence). The CDR3 reads CSAAGYNEQFF. In DNA form, the CDR3 reads TGCAGTGCCGCGGGGTACAATGAGCAGTTCTTC.

J is TRBJ1-4 and V is TRBV7-9, with 8 nucleotides matching TRBD1. The CDR3 runs to 13 residues. With V trimmed by 4 bases and J by 6 bases, 1 base remained unmatched. The germline V gene has CDR1 SEHNR and CDR2 FQNEAQ (reference sequence). In DNA, the CDR3 is TGTGCCAGCAGCTCGGGACAGGATGAAAAACTGTTTTTT. Translation: CASSSGQDEKLFF.

The chain joins TRBV5-1 to TRBJ2-7; 9 nucleotides agree with TRBD2. Germline values: CDR1 SGHRS, CDR2 YFSETQ. The V gene end was trimmed by 4 bases and the J gene end by 0 bases; junction bases not matched to a gene: 5. This CDR3 contains 15 residues. CDR3 amino acids: CASSLAGSNSYEQYF. CDR3 sequence (DNA): TGCGCCAGCAGCCTAGCGGGATCAAACTCCTACGAGCAGTACTTC.

The chain joins TRBV6-1 to TRBJ1-4; D is perhaps TRBD1 (6 bases). V was cut by 4 bases and J by 8 bases, with 11 bases left in between. The CDR3 contains 13 residues. The germline CDR1 and CDR2 sequences are MNHNS and SASEGT. The CDR3 here is CASSVGRGEKLFF. Here the CDR3 DNA reads TGTGCCAGCAGTGTAGGCAGGGGCGAAAAACTGTTTTTT.